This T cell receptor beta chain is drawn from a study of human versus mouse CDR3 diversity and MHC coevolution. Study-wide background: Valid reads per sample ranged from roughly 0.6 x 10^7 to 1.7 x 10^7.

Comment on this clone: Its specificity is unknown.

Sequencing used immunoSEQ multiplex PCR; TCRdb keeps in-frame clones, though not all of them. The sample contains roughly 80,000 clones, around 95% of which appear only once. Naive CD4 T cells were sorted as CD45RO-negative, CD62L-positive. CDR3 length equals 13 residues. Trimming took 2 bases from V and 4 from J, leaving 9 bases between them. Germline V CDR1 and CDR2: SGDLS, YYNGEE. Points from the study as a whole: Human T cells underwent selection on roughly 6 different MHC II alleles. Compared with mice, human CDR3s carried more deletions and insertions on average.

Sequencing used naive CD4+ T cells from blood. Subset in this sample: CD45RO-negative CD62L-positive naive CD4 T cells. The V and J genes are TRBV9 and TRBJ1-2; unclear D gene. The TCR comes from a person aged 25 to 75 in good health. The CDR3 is CASSVDDIYGYTF. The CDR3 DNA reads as TGTGCCAGCAGCGTGGATGACATCTATGGCTACACCTTC.